Here is one T cell receptor (beta chain) with its context. The sample comes from a study of technical replicates of blood from several donors. Trimming took off 2 bases at V and 0 bases at J, with 5 bases between the two ends. CDR1 is LGHNA and CDR2 is YNFKEQ in the germline V gene. The CDR3 runs to 13 residues. Clones were read by immunoSEQ multiplex PCR, and TCRdb kept only the in-frame ones, dropping some. The data contain tens of thousands of clones, nearly 96% of them singletons. Input material: T cells isolated from PBMCs. The chain combines TRBV4-2 with TRBJ2-7; possibly TRBD1 for D (5 bases). The sequence was obtained from a human donor in good health. The CDR3 bases are TGTGCCAGCAGCCAAAGGGGCTCCTACGAGCAGTACTTC. It specifies CASSQRGSYEQYF.